The source of this T cell receptor (beta chain) is a study of radiotherapy plus CTLA-4 blockade in lung cancer. Repertoires were generated with immunoSEQ multiplex PCR, while TCRdb's copy carries only in-frame clones and drops some. The data show about 91,000 clones, about two thirds seen once. The CDR3 is 15 amino acids. Trimming removed 0 bases from V and 1 base from J, with 8 bases in between. CDR1 is SGHKS and CDR2 is YYEKEE in the germline V gene (reference sequence). Study conclusions and caveats: The study found tumor-derived TCR clones expanded in blood after radiotherapy plus ipilimumab.

As concerns this clone: No antigen is known for it.

This sequence was found in a human donor with non-small cell lung cancer that progressed on radiotherapy plus ipilimumab. J is TRBJ1-5 and V is TRBV5-5; D unclear. The sample here was peripheral blood, taken from a patient treated with radiotherapy plus ipilimumab. CDR3 sequence: CASSLGAASNQPQHF. CDR3 DNA sequence: TGTGCCAGCAGCTTGGGGGCAGCCAGCAATCAGCCCCAGCATTTT.